A selection of T cell receptor beta chains follows, all from one sample in a study of blood T cell repertoires in COVID-19. Data came from immunoSEQ multiplex PCR; TCRdb stores just in-frame clones and leaves some out. Of 110,000 or so clones in the sample, about 88% are singletons; the top ten hold almost 8.5%. Sequencing was done on a sample of peripheral blood. The receptors shown here come from a woman aged 70-85 years who had recovered from COVID-19. Each CDR3 is given with its conserved first and last residue. D genes are given only for firm matches. A row's size may be missing; if present it is once, few, many or a size class.

V gene: TRBV18
J gene: TRBJ1-2
clone size: NA
CDR3 length: 16
D gene: TRBD1
CDR3 DNA: TGTGCCAGCTCACCACCGTGGGACAGGGCTATCTATGGCTACACCTTC
CDR3 protein: CASSPPWDRAIYGYTF

V gene: TRBV28
J gene: TRBJ2-7
clone size: once
CDR3 length: 16
D gene: NA
CDR3 DNA: TGTGCCAGCAGTTCACTAGGGGGATTCCCGGTGCGCGAGCAGTACTTC
CDR3 protein: CASSSLGGFPVREQYF

V gene: TRBV6-5
J gene: TRBJ2-5
clone size: NA
CDR3 length: 15
D gene: TRBD2
CDR3 DNA: TGTGCCAGCAGGGAGACCGGGACTAGGGGCCAGACCCAGTACTTC
CDR3 protein: CASRETGTRGQTQYF

V gene: TRBV4-1
J gene: TRBJ2-5
clone size: once
CDR3 length: 15
D gene: NA
CDR3 DNA: TGCGCCAGCAGCCAAGATTGGGGGGTGGGGGAGACCCAGTACTTC
CDR3 protein: CASSQDWGVGETQYF

V gene: TRBV2
J gene: TRBJ2-2
clone size: NA
CDR3 length: 12
D gene: NA
CDR3 DNA: TGTGCCAGCAGGCGGTCCTCCGGGGAGCTGTTTTTT
CDR3 protein: CASRRSSGELFF

V gene: TRBV6-2/TRBV6-3
J gene: TRBJ2-7
clone size: NA
CDR3 length: 16
D gene: NA
CDR3 DNA: TGTGCCAGCAGCCATGTTCCTATCCCTTCTGCCTACGAGCAGTACTTC
CDR3 protein: CASSHVPIPSAYEQYF

V gene: TRBV30
J gene: TRBJ1-2
clone size: NA
CDR3 length: 14
D gene: TRBD1
CDR3 DNA: TGTGCCTGGAGGGGGGGACAGGGGAGCGGGGGCTACACCTTC
CDR3 protein: CAWRGGQGSGGYTF

V gene: TRBV5-1
J gene: TRBJ1-6
clone size: few
CDR3 length: 15
D gene: NA
CDR3 DNA: TGCGCCAGCAGCCCCCAGCCCCCAGGGAATTCACCCCTCCACTTT
CDR3 protein: CASSPQPPGNSPLHF

V gene: TRBV5-1
J gene: TRBJ2-1
clone size: NA
CDR3 length: 15
D gene: NA
CDR3 DNA: TGCGCCAGCAGCCCGTCTGGGAGCTCCTACAATGAGCAGTTCTTC
CDR3 protein: CASSPSGSSYNEQFF

V gene: TRBV12-3/TRBV12-4
J gene: TRBJ1-1
clone size: few
CDR3 length: 13
D gene: NA
CDR3 DNA: TGTGCCAGCAGCTCTACAGGGTTTTCTGAAGCTTTCTTT
CDR3 protein: CASSSTGFSEAFF

V gene: TRBV30
J gene: TRBJ1-3
clone size: NA
CDR3 length: 16
D gene: NA
CDR3 DNA: TGTGCCTGGAGGGGTGAGACACATGATATTGGAAACACCATATATTTT
CDR3 protein: CAWRGETHDIGNTIYF

V gene: TRBV15
J gene: TRBJ2-5
clone size: NA
CDR3 length: 15
D gene: TRBD1
CDR3 DNA: TGTGCCACCAGCAGGGGGGGACAGGGGGCCGAGACCCAGTACTTC
CDR3 protein: CATSRGGQGAETQYF

V gene: TRBV7-3
J gene: TRBJ2-7
clone size: once
CDR3 length: 16
D gene: TRBD2
CDR3 DNA: TGTGCCAGCAGCTTAAACTCGTGGACTAGCGGCTCGGAGCAGTACTTC
CDR3 protein: CASSLNSWTSGSEQYF

V gene: TRBV6-5
J gene: TRBJ1-2
clone size: NA
CDR3 length: 14
D gene: NA
CDR3 DNA: TGTGCCAGCAGTTACTCCGTACGACTGGATGGCTACACCTTC
CDR3 protein: CASSYSVRLDGYTF

V gene: TRBV4-2
J gene: TRBJ2-7
clone size: NA
CDR3 length: 19
D gene: TRBD1
CDR3 DNA: TGTGCCAGCAGCCGAAATAGAAGGGGGGCAGGGGGCCTCTCCTACGAGCAGTACTTC
CDR3 protein: CASSRNRRGAGGLSYEQYF